The rows below give T cell receptor beta chains drawn from one sample of a study of blood T cell repertoires in COVID-19. The table came from immunoSEQ multiplex PCR; TCRdb's copy has only in-frame clones and leaves some out. In the table there are 200,000 to 250,000 clones, 89% of which are singletons. The source material was peripheral blood. Receptor source: a man in his 60s who had recovered from COVID-19. The CDR3 runs from the conserved cysteine through the conserved F or W. The D gene is left open where the match is weak. The size of a clone is reported for some rows only, either as once, few or many, or as a class for expanded clones.

abundance,d_gene,len,j_gene,v_gene,CDR3aa,CDR3nt
few,.,13,TRBJ1-5,TRBV2,CASSLTRDQPQHF,TGTGCCAGCAGTCTTACGAGGGATCAGCCCCAGCATTTT
.,.,12,TRBJ2-1,TRBV7-2,CASSFTAGRQFF,TGTGCCAGCAGCTTTACGGCGGGTCGACAGTTCTTC
.,TRBD1,16,TRBJ1-4,TRBV5-1,CASSSIPGQGSEKLFF,TGCGCCAGCAGCTCAATACCGGGACAGGGAAGCGAAAAACTGTTTTTT
.,.,13,TRBJ2-3,TRBV9,CASSVLSGTPQYF,TGTGCCAGCAGCGTACTATCCGGGACTCCGCAGTATTTT
.,.,15,TRBJ2-5,TRBV5-4,CASSLSPAESETQYF,TGTGCCAGCAGCTTGTCTCCGGCGGAGAGTGAGACCCAGTACTTC
.,.,12,TRBJ2-4,TRBV2,CASNQEKNIQYF,TGTGCCAGCAATCAGGAAAAAAACATTCAGTACTTC
.,TRBD2,19,TRBJ2-3,TRBV7-2,CASSSQPTSGRDGTDTQYF,TGTGCCAGCAGCTCCCAACCCACTAGCGGGAGGGACGGCACAGATACGCAGTATTTT
.,.,12,TRBJ1-3,TRBV19,CASLTSGNTIYF,TGTGCCAGCCTAACGAGTGGAAACACCATATATTTT
once,.,17,TRBJ1-3,TRBV5-1,CASRIQTGLFSGNTIYF,TGCGCCAGCAGGATACAAACCGGACTTTTCTCTGGAAACACCATATATTTT
.,TRBD1,14,TRBJ1-1,TRBV4-2,CASSRGTGPTEAFF,TGTGCCAGCAGCCGCGGGACAGGGCCAACTGAAGCTTTCTTT
.,TRBD2,15,TRBJ2-7,TRBV3-1/TRBV3-2,CASSQDHGTRSEQYF,TGTGCCAGCAGCCAAGATCACGGGACTAGGAGCGAGCAGTACTTC
once,.,13,TRBJ1-1,TRBV7-2,CASSLVRAGEAFF,TGTGCCAGCAGCTTAGTCCGGGCCGGGGAGGCTTTCTTT
.,TRBD2,15,TRBJ2-1,TRBV28,CASSLNNGRNNEQFF,TGTGCCAGCAGTTTAAACAACGGGAGGAACAATGAGCAGTTCTTC
.,.,11,TRBJ1-2,TRBV24-1,CATSDERGYTF,TGTGCCACCAGTGATGAGAGAGGCTACACCTTC
.,.,13,TRBJ2-5,TRBV18,CASSLPGGETQYF,TGTGCCAGCTCACTCCCTGGAGGGGAGACCCAGTACTTC
.,TRBD1,15,TRBJ2-3,TRBV7-2,CASSPRQGYTDTQYF,TGTGCCAGCAGCCCCAGACAGGGGTACACAGATACGCAGTATTTT
.,.,16,TRBJ2-7,TRBV3-1/TRBV3-2,CASSQDRESCFHEQYF,TGTGCCAGCAGCCAAGATAGGGAGTCCTGTTTCCACGAGCAGTACTTC
.,TRBD1,14,TRBJ1-1,TRBV6-5,CASSSSGGRTEAFF,TGTGCCAGCAGTTCCTCAGGGGGCAGGACTGAAGCTTTCTTT
.,TRBD2,16,TRBJ2-5,TRBV5-5,CASSLGLAGVGETQYF,TGTGCCAGCAGCTTGGGTTTAGCGGGAGTTGGAGAGACCCAGTACTTC
.,.,13,TRBJ2-2,TRBV6-5,CASSNRGTGELFF,TGTGCCAGCAGTAACCGGGGGACCGGGGAGCTGTTTTTT
.,.,17,TRBJ2-2,TRBV5-8,CASSFLLAVLNTGELFF,TGTGCCAGCAGTTTCCTTCTGGCAGTCCTGAACACCGGGGAGCTGTTTTTT
.,TRBD2,15,TRBJ2-7,TRBV4-2,CASSQEGTSGHEQYF,TGTGCCAGCAGCCAAGAAGGGACTAGCGGCCACGAGCAGTACTTC
.,.,15,TRBJ2-1,TRBV6-2/TRBV6-3,CASSPRPGPYNEQFF,TGTGCCAGCAGCCCCCGGCCAGGGCCCTACAATGAGCAGTTCTTC
.,TRBD1,14,TRBJ2-5,TRBV6-5,CASRTQGAKETQYF,TGTGCCAGCAGGACACAGGGGGCGAAAGAGACCCAGTACTTC
.,TRBD1,15,TRBJ1-4,TRBV7-9,CASTMPRDRGEKLFF,TGTGCCAGCACTATGCCCCGGGACAGGGGTGAAAAACTGTTTTTT
.,.,14,TRBJ2-3,TRBV5-4,CASSLDPGTDTQYF,TGTGCCAGCAGCTTGGATCCAGGCACAGATACGCAGTATTTT
.,TRBD2,16,TRBJ2-1,TRBV4-1,CASSQDGGLASGEQFF,TGCGCCAGCAGCCAAGACGGGGGACTAGCGTCGGGCGAGCAGTTCTTC
once,.,12,TRBJ1-1,TRBV2,CASRIGGTEAFF,TGTGCCAGCAGAATAGGGGGCACTGAAGCTTTCTTT
.,.,15,TRBJ1-5,TRBV7-2,CASSLVQGSWLSQHF,TGTGCCAGCAGCTTAGTACAGGGAAGTTGGCTTTCCCAGCATTTT
.,.,15,TRBJ2-2,TRBV28,CASSLVGGPTGELFF,TGTGCCAGCAGTTTAGTAGGGGGTCCCACCGGGGAGCTGTTTTTT
.,.,14,TRBJ1-4,TRBV11-2,CASSWRGVNEKLFF,TGTGCCAGCAGCTGGCGGGGGGTTAATGAAAAACTGTTTTTT
.,TRBD1,16,TRBJ2-3,TRBV28,CASSLGTGGGTDTQYF,TGTGCCAGCAGTTTAGGCACAGGGGGAGGCACAGATACGCAGTATTTT
.,.,14,TRBJ2-5,TRBV30,CAWSRWGSQETQYF,TGTGCCTGGAGTCGTTGGGGCAGCCAAGAGACCCAGTACTTC
.,TRBD1,14,TRBJ2-7,TRBV6-2/TRBV6-3,CASSYDRGGYEQYF,TGTGCCAGCAGTTACGACAGGGGAGGCTACGAGCAGTACTTC
.,.,13,TRBJ1-5,TRBV3-1/TRBV3-2,CASSQDRVQPQHF,TGTGCCAGCAGCCAAGACAGGGTTCAGCCCCAGCATTTT
.,.,12,TRBJ2-5,TRBV18,CASSPAGETQYF,TGTGCCAGCTCACCAGCGGGGGAGACCCAGTACTTC
.,TRBD1,13,TRBJ1-2,TRBV2,CASSGAGQAGYTF,TGTGCCAGCAGTGGGGCCGGACAGGCTGGCTACACCTTC
once,.,15,TRBJ1-2,TRBV18,CASSPDRETNYGYTF,TGTGCCAGCTCACCTGACAGAGAAACTAACTATGGCTACACCTTC
few,.,13,TRBJ1-1,TRBV2,CASSVGGNTEAFF,TGTGCCAGCAGTGTAGGAGGTAACACTGAAGCTTTCTTT
.,.,16,TRBJ1-6,TRBV28,CASSLPPGFGGTPLHF,TGTGCCAGCAGCCTCCCCCCGGGATTCGGAGGGACACCCCTCCACTTT
few,.,12,TRBJ1-1,TRBV28,CASDSVNTEAFF,TGTGCCAGCGACAGCGTCAACACTGAAGCTTTCTTT